The clone carrying this TCR beta chain appeared a few times. Its specificity is unknown. The PCR contained 60 Vbeta and 13 Jbeta primers. Assay: immunoSEQ multiplex PCR; the TCRdb copy retains only in-frame clones and omits some. Of 160,000 or so clones in the sample, roughly 80% are singletons; the top ten hold approximately 7%. The data are from a study of cytomegalovirus exposure and HLA in healthy donors. The wider study: Unique TCR beta sequences numbering some 120 million came from around 180 million T cells in an earlier analysis. Most donors, roughly 84% of a few hundred genotyped, fell in the Caucasian-associated ancestry cluster.

The CDR3 contains 14 residues. V was pared by 0 bases and J by 7 bases, with 10 bases between. Germline V gives CDR1 SGDLS, CDR2 YYNGEE. Study results and limitations: The records held CMV serostatus as the only immune exposure information.

Sequences were obtained from PBMCs. V and J are TRBV9 and TRBJ1-4, with D maybe TRBD1 (5 bases). The TCR comes from a woman aged 25 to 39 in good health and CMV-seropositive. The DNA for the CDR3 is TGTGCCAGCAGCGTAGCGGGGGACGCTGAAAAACTGTTTTTT. Protein product: CASSVAGDAEKLFF. Complete variable domain (other parts from reference TRBV9 and TRBJ1-4): DSGVTQTPKHLITATGQRVTLRCSPRSGDLSVYWYQQSLDQGLQFLIQYYNGEERAKGNILERFSAQQFPDLHSELNLSSLELGDSALYFCASSVAGDAEKLFFGSGTQLSVL.